The 10 T cell receptor beta chains given below trace back to one sample, sequenced in a study of response to subunit inactivated influenza vaccine. TCRdb processed the RT-PCR reads anew with MiXCR; each CDR3 protein has one entry. The profile shows approximately 530,000 distinct CDR3 sequences, around 8% of them singletons. Sequences were derived from PBMCs from blood, sampled approximately 25 months after vaccination. These TCRs come from a man aged 45 to 70 who received an inactivated influenza vaccine.

The J gene is TRBJ2-1, the V gene TRBV25-1, with TRBD2 matching 14 bases. This CDR3 comprises 15 residues. Looked up from germline, CDR1 is MGHDK and CDR2 is SYGVNS. J gave up 8 bases and V 6 bases, and 6 bases lay outside the gene matches. This chain's CDR3 is CASSRLAGGYDEQFF. The CDR3 DNA reads as TGTGCCAGCAGCCGACTAGCGGGAGGGTACGATGAGCAGTTCTTC.

This clonotype appeared many times. The chain uses TRBV12-3 or TRBV12-4 and TRBJ2-5; perhaps D is TRBD1 or TRBD2 (5 bases each). The CDR3 loop spans 13 amino acids. With 3 bases removed from V and 3 bases from J, the gap between germline ends came to 8 bases. The CDR3 DNA sequence: TGTGCCAGCAGTTTTGGGGGAGAAGAGACCCAGTACTTC. Translation gives CASSFGGEETQYF.

This chain links TRBV7-2 with TRBJ2-5; D may match TRBD1 or TRBD2 (5 bases each). CDR1 SGHTA and CDR2 FQGNSA come from the germline V gene. V gave up 2 bases and J gave up 5 bases, with 18 bases separating them. The CDR3 has 16 residues. The DNA for the CDR3 is TGTGCCAGCAGCTTACTTGGGGGAGCTGTACCGGAGACCCAGTACTTC. The encoded protein is CASSLLGGAVPETQYF.

CDR3 in amino acids: CASSDDGHLLLLAKNIQYF. The CDR3 DNA reads as TGTGCCAGCAGTGATGACGGACACCTTTTACTCCTAGCCAAAAACATTCAGTACTTC. The rearrangement joins TRBV2 to TRBJ2-4, with D possibly TRBD1 on 5 matching bases. The germline V gene encodes CDR1 SNHLY and CDR2 FYNNEI. V lost 3 bases and J 0 bases, leaving 21 bases between the germline ends. This CDR3 spans 19 amino acids.

This chain uses TRBV7-8 with TRBJ1-6, with D possibly being TRBD1 (5 bases). This CDR3 region has 13 residues. V was trimmed by 3 bases and J by 9 bases, leaving 9 bases between them. Germline V gene sequence: CDR1 SGHVS, CDR2 FQNEAQ. The CDR3 spells CASSFIGVSPLHF. The CDR3 coding sequence is TGTGCCAGCAGCTTCATAGGGGTTTCACCCCTCCACTTT.

The J gene is TRBJ2-7, the V gene TRBV10-1; maybe TRBD1 (5 bases). Trimming cost V 7 bases and J 0 bases, with 16 bases left between them. There are 15 residues in the CDR3. Germline V CDR1 and CDR2: WNHNN, SYGVQD (reference sequence). The CDR3, as DNA: TGCGCCAGCACCCCACAGGAGTTCAGCTCCTACGAGCAGTACTTC. Encoded protein: CASTPQEFSSYEQYF.

This clonotype was counted only a few times. This sequence joins TRBV3-1 and TRBJ2-1; a weak D match, TRBD2 (6 bases). Germline V gene sequence: CDR1 LGHDT, CDR2 YNNKEL (reference sequence). Trimming shortened V by 3 bases and J by 12 bases, and 12 bases separated the two germline ends. The CDR3 is 12 amino acids. The CDR3 protein is CASSHRESGQFF. CDR3 nucleotides: TGTGCCAGCAGCCATCGGGAGTCTGGGCAGTTCTTC.

This clonotype was recorded many times. This sequence joins TRBV19 and TRBJ2-3; no clear D gene. Germline V lookup: CDR1 LNHDA, CDR2 SQIVND (reference sequence). Trimming removed 9 bases at V and 5 bases at J, with 12 bases between. The CDR3 is 12 residues long. CDR3 in DNA: TGTGCCAGGTCAGGAGATAGAGATACGCAGTATTTT. Protein sequence: CARSGDRDTQYF.

A few counts support this clonotype. The chain employs TRBV5-1 and TRBJ1-2; 9 bases are shared with TRBD1. CDR1 SGHRS and CDR2 YFSETQ come from the germline V gene. CDR3 length: 15 residues. With 4 bases clipped from V and 4 bases from J, the junction kept 8 bases outside the gene matches. The CDR3 sequence: CASSALQGAAYGYTF. Written as DNA, the CDR3 is TGCGCCAGCAGCGCCTTACAGGGGGCGGCCTATGGCTACACCTTC. Full variable domain (outside the CDR3, taken from reference TRBV5-1 and TRBJ1-2): KAGVTQTPRYLIKTRGQQVTLSCSPISGHRSVSWYQQTPGQGLQFLFEYFSETQRNKGNFPGRFSGRQFSNSRSEMNVSTLELGDSALYLCASSALQGAAYGYTFGSGTRLTVV.

This clonotype occurred a few times. The chain recombines TRBV12-3 or TRBV12-4 with TRBJ1-6; D possibly corresponds to TRBD1 (5 bases). This CDR3 has 14 amino acids. With 2 bases removed from V and 9 bases from J, the gap between germline ends came to 11 bases. The CDR3 protein is CASSLRGRVSPLHF. In DNA form, the CDR3 reads TGTGCCAGCAGTTTACGTGGCAGGGTTTCACCCCTCCACTTT.